The text below deals with one TCR beta chain. The CDR3 spans 13 residues. With 6 bases removed from V and 2 bases from J, the gap between germline ends came to 10 bases. CDR1 and CDR2 (germline): MNHNY, SVGAGI (reference sequence). The record originates from a study of blood T cell repertoires in COVID-19. Generated by immunoSEQ multiplex PCR, the TCRdb table keeps only in-frame clones and is missing some. The sample shows 65,000 or so clones, about 80% of them seen only once. The sample comprised peripheral blood. The sequence was collected from a woman in her 70s with acute or convalescent COVID-19. The chain joins TRBV6-6 to TRBJ1-2; D is perhaps TRBD1 (5 bases). CDR3 protein: CASSPTENYGYTF. As DNA, the CDR3 is TGTGCCAGCAGCCCGACAGAGAACTATGGCTACACCTTC.